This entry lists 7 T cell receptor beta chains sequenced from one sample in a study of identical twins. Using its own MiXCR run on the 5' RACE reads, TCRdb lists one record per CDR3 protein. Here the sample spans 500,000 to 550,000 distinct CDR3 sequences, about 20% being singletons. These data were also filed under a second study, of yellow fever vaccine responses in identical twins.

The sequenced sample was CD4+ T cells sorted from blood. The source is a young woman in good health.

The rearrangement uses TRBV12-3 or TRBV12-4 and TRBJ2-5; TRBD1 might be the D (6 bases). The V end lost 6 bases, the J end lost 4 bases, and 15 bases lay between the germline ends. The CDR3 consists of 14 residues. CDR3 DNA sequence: TGTGCCAGCAGAAACACCGGGACACGAGAGACCCAGTACTTC. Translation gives CASRNTGTRETQYF.

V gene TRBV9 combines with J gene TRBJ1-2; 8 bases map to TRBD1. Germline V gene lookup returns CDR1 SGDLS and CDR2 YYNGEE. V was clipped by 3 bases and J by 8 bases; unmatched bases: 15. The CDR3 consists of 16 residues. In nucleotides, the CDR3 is TGTGCCAGCAGCGCCAGAACCATGACAGGGGTTGAGGGCTACACCTTC. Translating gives CASSARTMTGVEGYTF. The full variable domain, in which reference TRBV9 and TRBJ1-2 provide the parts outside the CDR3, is DSGVTQTPKHLITATGQRVTLRCSPRSGDLSVYWYQQSLDQGLQFLIQYYNGEERAKGNILERFSAQQFPDLHSELNLSSLELGDSALYFCASSARTMTGVEGYTFGSGTRLTVV.

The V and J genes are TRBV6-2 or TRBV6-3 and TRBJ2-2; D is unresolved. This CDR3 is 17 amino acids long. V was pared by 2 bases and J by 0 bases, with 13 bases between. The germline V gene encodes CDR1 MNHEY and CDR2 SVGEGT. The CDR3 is CASSYGFATTNTGELFF. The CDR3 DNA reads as TGTGCCAGCAGTTACGGCTTCGCAACGACGAACACCGGGGAGCTGTTTTTT.

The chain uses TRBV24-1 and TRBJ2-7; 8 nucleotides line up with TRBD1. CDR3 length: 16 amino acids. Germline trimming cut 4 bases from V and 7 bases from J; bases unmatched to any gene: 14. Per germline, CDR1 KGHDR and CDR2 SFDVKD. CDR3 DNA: TGTGCCACCAGTGACCCGGGACAGGCTCCCGGGGAGGAGCAGTACTTC. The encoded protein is CATSDPGQAPGEEQYF.

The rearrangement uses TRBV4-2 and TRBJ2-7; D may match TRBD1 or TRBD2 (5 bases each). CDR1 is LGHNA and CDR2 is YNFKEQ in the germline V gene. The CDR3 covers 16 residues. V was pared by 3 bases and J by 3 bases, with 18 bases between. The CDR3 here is CASSQAWGMASYEQYF. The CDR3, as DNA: TGTGCCAGCAGCCAGGCATGGGGGATGGCGAGCTACGAGCAGTACTTC.

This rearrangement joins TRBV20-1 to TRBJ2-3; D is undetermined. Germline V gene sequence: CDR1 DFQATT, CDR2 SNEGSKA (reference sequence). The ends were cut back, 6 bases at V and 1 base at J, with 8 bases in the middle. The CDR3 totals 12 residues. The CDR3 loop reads CSAGLGTDTQYF. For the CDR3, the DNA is TGCAGTGCAGGGTTGGGCACAGATACGCAGTATTTT.

CDR3 residues: CASSLGGSYYEQYF. The CDR3 region has the DNA TGTGCCAGCAGTTTGGGAGGCAGCTACTACGAGCAGTACTTC. J is TRBJ2-7 and V is TRBV27; D is possibly TRBD2 (6 bases). Germline values: CDR1 MNHEY, CDR2 SMNVEV (reference sequence). Trimming pared 3 bases from V and 3 bases from J, leaving 12 bases between. The CDR3 runs 14 residues.